The 20 T cell receptor beta chains below come from one sample, sequenced in a study of blood T cells in healthy people across ages. PCR was performed a second time for about 6 to 12 cycles using a sample-barcoded 5' primer and a J-beta primer mix. Via MiXCR, TCRdb re-called the 5' RACE reads, giving one row per CDR3 protein. Altogether some 900,000 distinct CDR3 sequences are present, around 46% being singletons, with the ten largest covering 13%. The sequenced material came from blood. Receptor source: a young man in good health.

This clonotype was seen many times. This chain links TRBV30 with TRBJ2-7, with a possible D match to TRBD2 (5 bases). The V gene's germline CDR1 is GTSNPN and CDR2 SVGIG (reference sequence). Trimming stripped 2 bases from V and 2 bases from J, with 10 bases between. The CDR3 extends over 13 amino acids. For the CDR3, the DNA is TGTGCCTGGAGTATAGCGTGGCCCTACGAGCAGTACTTC. It codes for CAWSIAWPYEQYF.

This clonotype was counted only a few times. The junction and the germline gene differ at one end; a read error may be behind it. The J gene is TRBJ1-2, the V gene TRBV30; D possibly corresponds to TRBD1 (5 bases). CDR3 length: 14 residues. Germline V gene lookup returns CDR1 GTSNPN and CDR2 SVGIG (reference sequence). The CDR3 is CAWRVAAGDYGYTF. CDR3 sequence (DNA): TGTGCCTGGAGGGTGGCAGCTGGGGACTATGGTTACACCTTC.

The chain couples TRBV6-2 or TRBV6-3 to TRBJ2-7; either TRBD1 or TRBD2 may supply D (6 bases each). The CDR3 spans 13 residues. V gave up 6 bases and J gave up 3 bases, with 12 bases separating them. The germline V gene encodes CDR1 MNHEY and CDR2 SVGEGT. CDR3 coding DNA: TGTGCCAGCAGAGGGGGGTTAATCTACGAGCAGTACTTC. Its translation is CASRGGLIYEQYF.

This chain joins TRBV9 and TRBJ2-3, with a tentative D call TRBD1 (5 bases). V was clipped by 2 bases and J by 6 bases, with 16 bases between them. The V gene's germline CDR1 is SGDLS and CDR2 YYNGEE. The CDR3 length is 15 residues. In DNA form, the CDR3 reads TGTGCCAGCAGCGTCCAAGTAGAGAACAGGGATACGCAGTATTTT. Amino acid sequence: CASSVQVENRDTQYF.

This clonotype was detected only a few times. The V call is TRBV6-5, the J call TRBJ2-5, with unresolved D. The CDR3 extends over 13 amino acids. V was clipped by 7 bases and J by 4 bases, with 13 bases between them. The V gene's germline CDR1 is MNHEY and CDR2 SVGAGI. CDR3 nucleotide sequence: TGTGCCAGCACCCTGACCGGGCGAGAGACCCAGTACTTC. Encoded protein: CASTLTGRETQYF.

This CDR3 is CASSLVGQAADTQYF. For the CDR3, the DNA is TGTGCCAGCAGCTTGGTTGGCCAGGCTGCAGATACGCAGTATTTT. The rearrangement links TRBV5-6 to TRBJ2-3; D is unclear. This CDR3 region has 15 residues. Germline V gene data show CDR1 as SGHDT and CDR2 as YYEEEE. Between the trimmed V and J ends, which lost 0 bases and 4 bases, there was a span of 12 bases.

This chain joins TRBV4-1 and TRBJ2-1; the D call may be TRBD1 or TRBD2 (7 bases each). The V end lost 1 base, the J end lost 1 base, and 11 bases lay between the germline ends. The CDR3 spans 16 residues. CDR1 and CDR2 (germline): MGHRA, YSYEKL. In DNA form, the CDR3 reads TGCGCCAGCAGCCAAGGCAGGGGGGGGTCCTACAATGAGCAGTTCTTC. Residues: CASSQGRGGSYNEQFF.

This clonotype appeared many times. The chain joins TRBV12-3 or TRBV12-4 to TRBJ1-1; D is undetermined. V was shortened by 6 bases and J by 4 bases, with 9 bases between the two germline ends. The CDR3 is made up of 12 amino acids. CDR3 residues: CASRVAGTEAFF. The DNA for the CDR3 is TGTGCCAGCAGGGTGGCTGGCACTGAAGCTTTCTTT.

This clonotype was seen a few times. This may arise from a read error, as a much more abundant clone is one base away. V is TRBV25-1 and J is TRBJ2-3, with D possibly called TRBD1 or TRBD2 (5 bases each). This CDR3 has 14 amino acids. The germline V gene encodes CDR1 MGHDK and CDR2 SYGVNS. Trimming removed 2 bases from V and 6 bases from J, with 12 bases in between. The CDR3 coding sequence is TGTGCCAGCAGTGAAGTGCTCCGGGGCGATACGCAGTATTTT. Amino acids: CASSEVLRGDTQYF.

The V gene is TRBV3-1, the J gene TRBJ2-5; perhaps TRBD2 as D (5 bases). V lost 4 bases and J 2 bases, leaving 14 bases between the germline ends. There are 15 residues in the CDR3. Per the germline V gene, CDR1 is LGHDT and CDR2 is YNNKEL (reference sequence). The CDR3 here is CASSLQASRQETQYF. In DNA, the CDR3 is TGTGCCAGCAGCCTTCAGGCTAGCCGGCAAGAGACCCAGTACTTC.

The chain employs TRBV5-1 and TRBJ2-6; D is uncertain. CDR1 SGHRS and CDR2 YFSETQ come from the germline V gene. The CDR3 extends over 15 amino acids. Deletions cut 4 bases from V and 2 bases from J, with 10 bases between. This CDR3 is CASSLPAPGANVLTF. The DNA for the CDR3 is TGCGCCAGCAGCCTCCCTGCACCTGGGGCCAACGTCCTGACTTTC.

This sequence joins TRBV20-1 and TRBJ1-4; a possible D gene is TRBD1 (6 bases). V lost 6 bases and J lost 5, with 22 bases in between. The CDR3 loop spans 16 amino acids. Germline loops: CDR1 DFQATT, CDR2 SNEGSKA (reference sequence). The CDR3 coding sequence is TGCAGTGCAACAGGAGGGGGAGGGACTTTGAATGAAAAACTGTTTTTT. Amino acids: CSATGGGGTLNEKLFF.

The chain is built from TRBV28 and TRBJ2-3; 8 nucleotides align to TRBD2. Germline assignment: CDR1 MDHEN and CDR2 SYDVKM. Unmatched junction bases numbered 12, after V lost 5 bases and J lost 11 bases. CDR3 length: 14 residues. CDR3 nucleotide sequence: TGTGCCAGCAGTGCTAGCGGGCCCTACAATGAGCAGTATTTT. It specifies CASSASGPYNEQYF.

This clonotype was recorded once. This rearrangement joins TRBV6-2 or TRBV6-3 to TRBJ2-5; D may be TRBD2 (7 bases). Trimming shortened V by 2 bases and J by 11 bases, and 21 bases separated the two germline ends. The germline gives CDR1 MNHEY, CDR2 SVGEGT. The CDR3 consists of 15 residues. CDR3 amino acids: CASSYPRGGNNEQYF. CDR3 nucleotide sequence: TGTGCCAGCAGTTACCCGAGGGGGGGCAATAATGAGCAGTACTTC.

The count of this clonotype is one. The chain links TRBV5-1 to TRBJ2-7, with a tentative D call TRBD1 (5 bases). V shed 0 bases and J shed 0 bases, with 19 bases lying between them. The CDR3 runs to 18 residues. Germline-derived CDR1 and CDR2 are SGHRS and YFSETQ. The CDR3 sequence: CASSLAALGGQGSYEQYF. The CDR3 DNA reads TGCGCCAGCAGCTTGGCTGCATTGGGTGGTCAGGGCTCCTACGAGCAGTACTTC.

The chain is built from TRBV5-5 and TRBJ2-1; D may be TRBD1 (6 bases). Germline V gives CDR1 SGHKS, CDR2 YYEKEE (reference sequence). CDR3 length equals 16 residues. Trimming left V 0 bases short and J 4 bases short, with 14 bases between. The chain's CDR3 is CASSLVIRGSYNEQFF. CDR3 DNA sequence: TGTGCCAGCAGCTTGGTTATCAGGGGTTCATACAATGAGCAGTTCTTC.

CDR3 sequence: CATLVQGRSYEQYF. For the CDR3, the DNA is TGTGCGACCCTTGTACAGGGCCGATCCTACGAGCAGTACTTC. The chain uses TRBV28 and TRBJ2-7, with D maybe TRBD1 (6 bases). The germline V gene encodes CDR1 MDHEN and CDR2 SYDVKM. CDR3 size: 14 residues.

The V and J genes are TRBV6-2 or TRBV6-3 and TRBJ2-1; 8 nucleotides match TRBD2. Looked up from germline, CDR1 is MNHEY and CDR2 is SVGEGT. V gave up 5 bases and J gave up 10 bases; unmatched junction bases: 7. The CDR3 has 13 amino acids. This CDR3 is CASSPYLAGEQFF. In DNA, the CDR3 is TGTGCCAGCAGTCCTTATTTAGCGGGAGAGCAGTTCTTC.

This chain uses TRBV7-9 with TRBJ1-5, with D unresolved. V was clipped by 0 bases and J by 1 base, with 13 bases between them. Germline V gene lookup returns CDR1 SEHNR and CDR2 FQNEAQ (reference sequence). The CDR3 runs 17 residues. The CDR3: CASSLAGGRGSNQPQHF. The CDR3 DNA reads TGTGCCAGCAGCTTAGCGGGAGGGCGAGGGAGCAATCAGCCCCAGCATTTT.

The chain combines TRBV25-1 with TRBJ1-2; D is unresolved. Germline lookup yields CDR1 MGHDK and CDR2 SYGVNS. The CDR3 sequence is 13 residues long. V was pared by 4 bases and J by 4 bases, with 10 bases between. DNA of the CDR3: TGTGCCAGCAGTGTAAAGGGTCGCTATGGCTACACCTTC. Translating gives CASSVKGRYGYTF.